The text below deals with one T cell receptor beta chain. Profiled with immunoSEQ multiplex PCR; TCRdb holds only in-frame clones, not every one. The sample carries hundreds of thousands of clones, more than 85% recorded once. The data derive from a study of shared clonotypes between healthy human individuals. Naive CD8 cells were CD45RO-negative, positively selected for CCR7, excluding terminally differentiated effector memory CD45RA+ cells. Germline V lookup: CDR1 LGHNA, CDR2 YNFKEQ. The V segment lost 1 base and the J segment 4 bases; nucleotides outside the gene matches: 7. The length of the CDR3 is 15 residues.

The TCR sequence derives from a man in his thirties or forties in good health. Sequencing was carried out using naive CD8+ T cells sorted from blood. The chain couples TRBV4-2 to TRBJ2-7, with TRBD2 matching over 7 bases. DNA for the CDR3: TGTGCCAGCAGCCAAGCGATCGGGAGGTCGTACGAGCAGTACTTC. Translated, it gives CASSQAIGRSYEQYF.